The rows below give T cell receptor beta chains drawn from one sample of a study of tumor and adjacent non-tumor tissue in lung cancer. TCRdb independently ran MiXCR on the multiplex PCR reads; one entry per CDR3 protein. The sample has 80,000 to 100,000 distinct CDR3 sequences; roughly 78% are singletons. The sequencing input was distant non-tumor lung tissue. The receptors derive from a man in his 60s with small cell lung cancer. Each CDR3 is given with its conserved first and last residue. The D gene is left open where the match is weak. Some rows have no size entry. The others give once, few or many, or a class for an expanded clone.

D,V,size,J,CDR3,DNA
TRBD1,TRBV5-6,.,TRBJ2-1,CDSSLGGQGFGEQLF,TGTGACAGCAGCTTGGGGGGACAGGGGTTCGGTGAGCAGCTCTTC
TRBD2,TRBV5-1,.,TRBJ2-2,CASNSGTSGTTGELFF,TGCGCCAGCAACTCCGGGACTAGCGGGACCACCGGGGAGCTGTTTTTT
.,TRBV10-1,.,TRBJ1-6,CASSESSPVYNSPLHF,TGCGCCAGCAGTGAGTCGAGCCCCGTCTATAATTCACCCCTCCACTTT
.,TRBV20-1,.,TRBJ1-5,CSAKTEGMDKPQHF,TGCAGTGCCAAAACGGAAGGGATGGATAAGCCCCAGCATTTT
TRBD2,TRBV6-5,.,TRBJ2-1,CASSYSGGVGNGQSF,TGTGCCAGCAGTTACTCTGGGGGGGTGGGTAATGGGCAGTCCTTC
.,TRBV5-1,.,TRBJ2-1,CASTPSRAVGNEQLF,TGCGCCAGCACCCCTAGCCGGGCAGTTGGGAATGAGCAGTTATTC
.,TRBV2,.,TRBJ2-3,CASRRSGDTDTQYF,TGTGCCAGCCGCCGTAGCGGAGACACGGATACGCAGTATTTT
.,TRBV20-1,many,TRBJ2-1,CSARPKLIEQFF,TGCAGTGCTAGACCTAAGCTTATTGAGCAGTTCTTC
TRBD1,TRBV18,.,TRBJ1-1,CTSSPRTGSVASTEAFF,TGTACCAGCTCACCGAGGACAGGGTCAGTGGCGAGCACTGAAGCTTTCTTT
.,TRBV10-2,.,TRBJ1-6,CANSESRTGSSLHF,TGCGCCAACAGTGAGTCGAGGACGGGTTCATCCCTCCACTTT
.,TRBV9,.,TRBJ2-1,CASNQGLGSYNEQFF,TGTGCCAGCAACCAGGGACTCGGCTCCTACAATGAGCAGTTCTTC
TRBD1,TRBV6-6,.,TRBJ1-1,CASSHRQGTEAFF,TGTGCCAGCAGCCATCGACAGGGCACCGAAGCTTTCTTT
TRBD1,TRBV6-1,many,TRBJ1-2,CASSPRDRDYGYTF,TGTGCCAGCAGCCCCCGGGACAGGGACTATGGCTACACCTTC
.,TRBV6-2/TRBV6-3,.,TRBJ2-7,CANKIVGAPMEQCF,TGTGCCAACAAGATAGTGGGAGCCCCTATGGAGCAGTGCTTC
.,TRBV5-1,many,TRBJ1-1,CASSWDPVGTEAFF,TGCGCCAGCAGTTGGGACCCGGTAGGCACTGAAGCTTTCTTT
.,TRBV10-3,once,TRBJ2-1,CAISDGGLNEQFF,TGTGCTATCAGTGATGGAGGGCTGAATGAGCAGTTCTTC
.,TRBV21-1,.,TRBJ2-5,CASSKYTRTEYQETQYF,TGTGCCAGCAGCAAATATACACGTACTGAATATCAAGAGACCCAGTACTTC